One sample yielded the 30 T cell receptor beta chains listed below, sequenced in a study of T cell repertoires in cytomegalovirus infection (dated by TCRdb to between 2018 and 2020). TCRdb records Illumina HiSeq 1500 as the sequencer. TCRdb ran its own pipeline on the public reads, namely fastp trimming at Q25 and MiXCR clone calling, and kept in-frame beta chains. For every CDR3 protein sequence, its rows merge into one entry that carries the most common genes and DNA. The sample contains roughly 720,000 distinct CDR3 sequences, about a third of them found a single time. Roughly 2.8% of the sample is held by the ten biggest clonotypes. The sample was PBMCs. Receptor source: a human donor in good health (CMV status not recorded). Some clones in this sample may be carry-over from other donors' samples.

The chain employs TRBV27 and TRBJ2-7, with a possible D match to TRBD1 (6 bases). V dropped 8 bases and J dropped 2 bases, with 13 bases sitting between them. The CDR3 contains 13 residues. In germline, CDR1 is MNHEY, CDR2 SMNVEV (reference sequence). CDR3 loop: CASWTQGPYEQYF. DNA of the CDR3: TGTGCCAGCTGGACACAGGGCCCCTACGAGCAGTACTTC.

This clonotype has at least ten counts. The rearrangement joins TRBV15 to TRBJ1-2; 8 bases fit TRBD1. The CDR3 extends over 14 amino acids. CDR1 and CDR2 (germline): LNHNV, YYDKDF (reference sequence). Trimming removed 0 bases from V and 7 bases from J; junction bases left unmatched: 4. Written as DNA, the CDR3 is TGTGCCACCAGCAGAGATCAGGGGGCAAGTGGCTACACCTTC. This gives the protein CATSRDQGASGYTF.

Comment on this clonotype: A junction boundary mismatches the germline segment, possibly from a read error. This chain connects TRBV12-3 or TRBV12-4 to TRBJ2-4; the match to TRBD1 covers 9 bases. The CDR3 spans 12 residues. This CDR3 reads CASTVGGQGLDF. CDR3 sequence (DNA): TGTGCCAGCACCGTGGGGGGACAGGGACTTGACTTC.

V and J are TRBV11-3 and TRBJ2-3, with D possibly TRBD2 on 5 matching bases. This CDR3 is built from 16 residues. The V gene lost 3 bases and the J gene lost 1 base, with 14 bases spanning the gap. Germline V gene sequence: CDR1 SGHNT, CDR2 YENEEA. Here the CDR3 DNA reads TGTGCCAGCAGCTTGAACAGCGGATCCGGCACAGATACGCAGTATTTT. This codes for CASSLNSGSGTDTQYF.

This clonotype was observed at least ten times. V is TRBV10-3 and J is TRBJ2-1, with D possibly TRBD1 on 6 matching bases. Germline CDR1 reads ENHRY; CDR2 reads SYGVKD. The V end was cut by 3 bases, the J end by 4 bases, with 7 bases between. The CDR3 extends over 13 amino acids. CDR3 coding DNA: TGTGCCATCAGTGAAGGGGGTTACAATGAGCAGTTCTTC. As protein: CAISEGGYNEQFF.

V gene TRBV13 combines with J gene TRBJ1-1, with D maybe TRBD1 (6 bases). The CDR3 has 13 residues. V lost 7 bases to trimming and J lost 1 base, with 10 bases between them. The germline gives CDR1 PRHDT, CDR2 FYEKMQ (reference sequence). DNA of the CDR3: TGTGCCAGCAAGGGGGGGGCGAACACTGAAGCTTTCTTT. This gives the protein CASKGGANTEAFF.

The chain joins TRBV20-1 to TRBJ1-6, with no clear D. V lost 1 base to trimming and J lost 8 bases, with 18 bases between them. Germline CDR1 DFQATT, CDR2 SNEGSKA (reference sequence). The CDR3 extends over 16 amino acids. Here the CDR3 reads CSARAPGLGLDSPLHF. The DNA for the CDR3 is TGCAGTGCTAGAGCTCCCGGACTCGGGCTTGATTCACCCCTCCACTTT.

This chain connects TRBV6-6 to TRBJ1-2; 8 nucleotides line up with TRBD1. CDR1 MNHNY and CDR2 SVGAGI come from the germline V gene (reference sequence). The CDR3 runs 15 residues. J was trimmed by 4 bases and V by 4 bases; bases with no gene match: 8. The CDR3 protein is CASSSRDRSLYGYTF. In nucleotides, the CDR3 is TGTGCCAGCAGTTCCCGGGACAGGAGCCTCTATGGCTACACCTTC.

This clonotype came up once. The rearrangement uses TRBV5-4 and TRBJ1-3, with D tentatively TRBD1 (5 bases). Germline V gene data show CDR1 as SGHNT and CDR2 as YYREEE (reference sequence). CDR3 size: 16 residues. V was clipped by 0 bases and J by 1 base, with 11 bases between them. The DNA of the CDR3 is TGTGCCAGCAGCTTGGAACGGGGGAGGTCTGGAAACACCATATATTTT. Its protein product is CASSLERGRSGNTIYF.

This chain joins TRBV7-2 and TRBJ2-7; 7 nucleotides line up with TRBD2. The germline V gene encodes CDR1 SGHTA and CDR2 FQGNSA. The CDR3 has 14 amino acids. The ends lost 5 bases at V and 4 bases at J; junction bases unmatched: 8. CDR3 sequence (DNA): TGTGCCAGCAGCCATTATGGGGGAGGGTACGAGCAGTACTTC. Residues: CASSHYGGGYEQYF.

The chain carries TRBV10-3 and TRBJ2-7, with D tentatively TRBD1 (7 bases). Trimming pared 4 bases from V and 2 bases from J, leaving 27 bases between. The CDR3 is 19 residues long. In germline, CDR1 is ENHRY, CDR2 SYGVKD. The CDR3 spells CAISGGPFKGAGNTYEQYF. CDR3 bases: TGTGCCATCAGTGGGGGCCCCTTTAAGGGGGCGGGAAACACCTACGAGCAGTACTTC.

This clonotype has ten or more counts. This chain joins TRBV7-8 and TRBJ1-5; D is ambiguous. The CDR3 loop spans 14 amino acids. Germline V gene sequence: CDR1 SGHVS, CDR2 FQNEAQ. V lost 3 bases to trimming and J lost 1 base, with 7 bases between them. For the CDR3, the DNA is TGTGCCAGCAGCTTTGCGGAAAGCAATCAGCCCCAGCATTTT. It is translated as CASSFAESNQPQHF.

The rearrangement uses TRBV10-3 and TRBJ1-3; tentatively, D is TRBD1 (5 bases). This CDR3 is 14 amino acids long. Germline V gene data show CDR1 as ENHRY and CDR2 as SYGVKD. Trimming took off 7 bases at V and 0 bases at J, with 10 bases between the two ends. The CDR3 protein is CAITFDSSGNTIYF. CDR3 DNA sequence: TGTGCCATCACCTTCGACAGCTCTGGAAACACCATATATTTT.

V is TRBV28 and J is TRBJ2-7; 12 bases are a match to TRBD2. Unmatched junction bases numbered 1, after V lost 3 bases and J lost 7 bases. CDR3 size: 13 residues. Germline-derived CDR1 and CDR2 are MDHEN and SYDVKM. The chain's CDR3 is CASSLGLAGEQYF. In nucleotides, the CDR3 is TGTGCCAGCAGTTTGGGACTAGCGGGTGAGCAGTACTTC.

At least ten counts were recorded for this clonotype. The CDR3 nucleotides are TGTGCCAGCAGCTTAAGTATTTCGTATGCCACCGGGGAGCTGTTTTTT. Residues: CASSLSISYATGELFF. The rearrangement joins TRBV7-3 to TRBJ2-2; D is undetermined. The CDR3 spans 16 residues. Germline V gene lookup returns CDR1 SGHTA and CDR2 FQGTGA. Trimming pared 1 base from V and 4 bases from J, leaving 13 bases between. The full variable domain, completed using reference TRBV7-3 and TRBJ2-2, is GAGVSQTPSNKVTEKGKYVELRCDPISGHTALYWYRQSLGQGPEFLIYFQGTGAADDSGLPNDRFFAVRPEGSVSTLKIQRTERGDSAVYLCASSLSISYATGELFFGEGSRLTVL.

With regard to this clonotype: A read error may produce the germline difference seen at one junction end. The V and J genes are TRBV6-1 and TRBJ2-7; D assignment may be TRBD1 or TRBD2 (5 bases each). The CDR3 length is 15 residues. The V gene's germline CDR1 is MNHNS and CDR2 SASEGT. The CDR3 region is CDSSEGTTTIYEQYF. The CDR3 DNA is TGTGACAGCAGTGAAGGGACCACCACGATCTACGAGCAGTACTTC.

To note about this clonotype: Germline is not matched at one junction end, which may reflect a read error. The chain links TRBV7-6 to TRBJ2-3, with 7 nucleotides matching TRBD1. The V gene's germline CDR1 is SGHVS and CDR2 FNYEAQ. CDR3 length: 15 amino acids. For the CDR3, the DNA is TGTGCTAGCAGTATGGGACAGACCCTCACAGATACGCAGTATTTT. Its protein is CASSMGQTLTDTQYF.

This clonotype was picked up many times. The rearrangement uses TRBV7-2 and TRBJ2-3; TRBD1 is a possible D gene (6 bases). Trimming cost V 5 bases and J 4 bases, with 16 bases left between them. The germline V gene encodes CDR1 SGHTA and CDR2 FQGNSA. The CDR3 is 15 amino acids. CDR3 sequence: CASSAWGRGSDTQYF. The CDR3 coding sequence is TGTGCCAGCAGCGCATGGGGGCGAGGGTCAGATACGCAGTATTTT. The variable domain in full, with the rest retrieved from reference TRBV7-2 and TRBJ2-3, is GAGVSQSPSNKVTEKGKDVELRCDPISGHTALYWYRQSLGQGLEFLIYFQGNSAPDKSGLPSDRFSAERTGGSVSTLTIQRTQQEDSAVYLCASSAWGRGSDTQYFGPGTRLTVL.

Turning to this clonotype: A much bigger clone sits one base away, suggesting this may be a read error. The CDR3 coding sequence is TGTGCCAGCAGTTACTTAGGACTAGCGCGGGTTTACAATGAGCAGTTCTTC. Its protein is CASSYLGLARVYNEQFF. The chain uses TRBV6-6 and TRBJ2-1, with 9 nucleotides matching TRBD2. CDR1 is MNHNY, CDR2 SVGAGI, per germline (reference sequence). With V trimmed by 1 base and J by 4 bases, 8 bases remained unmatched. The CDR3 covers 17 residues.

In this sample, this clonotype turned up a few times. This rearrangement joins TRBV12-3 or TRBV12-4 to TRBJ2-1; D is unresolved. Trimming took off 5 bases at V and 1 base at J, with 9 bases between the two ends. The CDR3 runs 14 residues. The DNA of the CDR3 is TGTGCCAGCAGTGGTCTTGGGTCCTACAATGAGCAGTTCTTC. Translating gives CASSGLGSYNEQFF.

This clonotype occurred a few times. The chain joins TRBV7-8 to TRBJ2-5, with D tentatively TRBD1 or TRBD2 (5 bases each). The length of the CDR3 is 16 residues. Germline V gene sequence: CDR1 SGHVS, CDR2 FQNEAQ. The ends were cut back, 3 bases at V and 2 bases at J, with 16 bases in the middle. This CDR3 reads CASSFTGDPIQETQYF. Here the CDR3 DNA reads TGTGCCAGCAGCTTTACCGGGGACCCTATACAAGAGACCCAGTACTTC.

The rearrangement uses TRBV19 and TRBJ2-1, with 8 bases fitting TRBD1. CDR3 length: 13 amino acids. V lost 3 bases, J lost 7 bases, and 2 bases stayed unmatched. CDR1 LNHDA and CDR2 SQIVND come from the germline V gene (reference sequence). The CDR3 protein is CASSITGGNEQFF. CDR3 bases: TGTGCCAGTAGTATCACAGGGGGTAATGAGCAGTTCTTC.

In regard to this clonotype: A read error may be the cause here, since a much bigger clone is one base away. The CDR3 region is CASRSYNFGRIGELFF. The CDR3 DNA reads TGTGCCAGCAGATCCTACAACTTCGGGAGGATCGGGGAGCTGTTTTTT. The chain carries TRBV7-9 and TRBJ2-2; 7 nucleotides agree with TRBD2. The CDR3 length is 16 residues. After removal of 6 bases from V and 7 bases from J, the junction contained 14 bases not matched to a gene. Germline values: CDR1 SEHNR, CDR2 FQNEAQ (reference sequence).

In DNA form, the CDR3 reads TGTGCCAGCATCCGGACCAGGGATTCACCCCTCCACTTT. Protein: CASIRTRDSPLHF. The gene calls are TRBV28 and TRBJ1-6; TRBD1 might be the D (5 bases). Germline CDR1 reads MDHEN; CDR2 reads SYDVKM. This CDR3 has 13 residues. V gave up 7 bases and J gave up 8 bases, with 12 bases separating them.

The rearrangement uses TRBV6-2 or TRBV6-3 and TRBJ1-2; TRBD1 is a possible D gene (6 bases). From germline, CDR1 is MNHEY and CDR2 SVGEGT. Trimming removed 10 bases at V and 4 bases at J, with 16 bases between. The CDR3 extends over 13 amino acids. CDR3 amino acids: CATHDRSGYGYTF. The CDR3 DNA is TGTGCCACTCATGACAGGTCTGGCTATGGCTACACCTTC.

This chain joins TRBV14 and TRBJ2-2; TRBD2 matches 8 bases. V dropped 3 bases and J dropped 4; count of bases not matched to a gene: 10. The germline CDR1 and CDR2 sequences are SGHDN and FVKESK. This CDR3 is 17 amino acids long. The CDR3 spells CASSHAVRGASTGELFF. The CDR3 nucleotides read TGTGCCAGCAGCCATGCCGTGCGGGGGGCGAGCACCGGGGAGCTGTTTTTT.

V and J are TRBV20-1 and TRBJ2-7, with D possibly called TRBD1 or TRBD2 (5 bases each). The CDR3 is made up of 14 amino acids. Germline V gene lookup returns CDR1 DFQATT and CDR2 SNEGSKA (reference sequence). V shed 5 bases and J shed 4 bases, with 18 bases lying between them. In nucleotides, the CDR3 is TGCAGTGCTGACCGACCGGGACGGAATTACGAGCAGTACTTC. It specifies CSADRPGRNYEQYF.

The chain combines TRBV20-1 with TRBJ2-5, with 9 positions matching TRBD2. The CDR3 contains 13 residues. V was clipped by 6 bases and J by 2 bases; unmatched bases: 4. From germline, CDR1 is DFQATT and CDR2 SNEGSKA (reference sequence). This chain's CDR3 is CSAEREDQETQYF. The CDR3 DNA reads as TGCAGTGCCGAGCGGGAGGATCAAGAGACCCAGTACTTC.

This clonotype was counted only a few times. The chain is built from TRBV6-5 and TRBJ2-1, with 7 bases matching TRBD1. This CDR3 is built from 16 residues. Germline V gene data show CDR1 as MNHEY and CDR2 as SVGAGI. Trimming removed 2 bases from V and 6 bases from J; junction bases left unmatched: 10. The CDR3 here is CASSYPQGERTNEQFF. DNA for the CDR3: TGTGCCAGCAGTTACCCCCAGGGGGAAAGGACCAATGAGCAGTTCTTC.

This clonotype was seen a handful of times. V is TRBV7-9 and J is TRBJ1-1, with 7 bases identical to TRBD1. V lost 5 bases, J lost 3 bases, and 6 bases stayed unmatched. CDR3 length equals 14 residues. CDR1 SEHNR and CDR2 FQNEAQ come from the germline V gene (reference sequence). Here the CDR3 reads CASSAGQSHTEAFF. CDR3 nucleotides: TGTGCCAGCAGCGCGGGACAGTCTCACACTGAAGCTTTCTTT.